This is a list of T cell receptor beta chains from one sample in a study of blood T cells in healthy people across ages. TCRdb redid the calling of the 5' RACE reads with MiXCR, one entry per CDR3 protein. The table has some 890,000 distinct CDR3 sequences, 25% to 30% seen once; the top ten hold roughly 10%. These same records also appear under a second study, on T cells of mothers and their children.

The material sequenced was blood. These TCRs come from a woman aged 40 to 49 in good health. CDR3s include the opening cysteine and the closing phenylalanine or tryptophan. Each record gives: D gene, clone size, V gene, J gene, CDR3 DNA, CDR3 protein. The D gene is left open where the match is weak. A row's size may be missing; if present it is once, few, many or a size class.

>NA|few|TRBV7-2|TRBJ1-6
TGTGCCAGCAGCTTAGGGGCTTCACCCCTCCACTTT
CASSLGASPLHF
>NA|NA|TRBV18|TRBJ2-1
TGTGCCAGCTCACCACTAGTCAGGGTAAATGAGCAGTTCTTC
CASSPLVRVNEQFF
>NA|few|TRBV10-3|TRBJ2-5
TGTGCCATCAACAGGGACCTGCAAGAGACCCAGTACTTC
CAINRDLQETQYF
>TRBD2|many|TRBV12-3/TRBV12-4|TRBJ2-1
TGTGCCAGCAGTCGTACAGCGGGGGGGTCATACAATGAGCAGTTCTTC
CASSRTAGGSYNEQFF
>TRBD2|NA|TRBV6-1|TRBJ2-1
TGTGCCAGCAGTGCACTCCCGGGACTAGCGGGGGCCTTCCAAGAGACCCAGTTCTTC
CASSALPGLAGAFQETQFF
>NA|NA|TRBV11-3|TRBJ2-7
TGTGCCAGCAGCTCCCGGAGGCGAGGAAACATATACAATGAGCAGTACTTC
CASSSRRRGNIYNEQYF
>NA|NA|TRBV12-3/TRBV12-4|TRBJ2-2
TGTGCCAGCAGTTTTGATACGCCAAGGGAATTTACCGGGGAGCTGTTTTTT
CASSFDTPREFTGELFF
>TRBD2|many|TRBV20-1|TRBJ2-4
TGCAGTGCCCCCCGCCCTGCGGGGGGGCGTAACATTCAGTACTTC
CSAPRPAGGRNIQYF
>TRBD2|many|TRBV7-2|TRBJ2-5
TGTGCCAGCAGCTCTGGGACTACCCGCAAAGAGACCCAGTACTTC
CASSSGTTRKETQYF
>TRBD2|NA|TRBV7-9|TRBJ2-3
TGTGCCAGCAGCCCCGTCGAGAGTAGCGGGGGTAAGACAGATACGCAGTATTTT
CASSPVESSGGKTDTQYF
>TRBD1|few|TRBV6-5|TRBJ2-5
TGTGCCAGCAGGCCCACAGGGGGGAGTCGACAGACCCAGTACTTC
CASRPTGGSRQTQYF
>NA|NA|TRBV29-1|TRBJ1-2
TGCAGCGTTGACGGGTCGATTGGTTATGGCTACACCTTC
CSVDGSIGYGYTF
>TRBD1|many|TRBV20-1|TRBJ2-7
TGCAGTGCTGGAAGGGGACAGGGGGCCAACGAGCAGTACTTC
CSAGRGQGANEQYF
>NA|few|TRBV7-3|TRBJ2-3
TGTGCCAGCAGCTCCACCGGGGGCGGCACGCAGTATTTT
CASSSTGGGTQYF
>NA|few|TRBV10-3|TRBJ2-7
TGTGCCATCAAAAACGACAGGCCCTACGAGCAGTACTTC
CAIKNDRPYEQYF
>TRBD1|NA|TRBV28|TRBJ2-5
TGTGCCAGCAGCCGGGACAGGGCGGGGGAGCAGTACTTC
CASSRDRAGEQYF
>TRBD1|once|TRBV24-1|TRBJ1-1
TGTGCCACCAGGGAGGGGGGGACAGCGGTAGAAGCTTTCTTT
CATREGGTAVEAFF
>NA|many|TRBV7-6|TRBJ1-1
TGTGCCAGCAGCTTAGAACAGAACACTGAAGCTTTCTTT
CASSLEQNTEAFF
>NA|NA|TRBV12-3/TRBV12-4|TRBJ2-7
TGTGCCAGCAGTTTAGATTTCGGCAGGGCGCTTTCCTACGAGCAGTACTTC
CASSLDFGRALSYEQYF
>TRBD1|few|TRBV4-3|TRBJ1-1
TGCGCCAGCAGCCAAAATACCGGGACAGGACGGGCTTTCTTT
CASSQNTGTGRAFF
>NA|NA|TRBV14|TRBJ2-4
TGTGCCAGTTCACGAGGGAACGGGCAGTACTTC
CASSRGNGQYF
>NA|few|TRBV6-2/TRBV6-3|TRBJ2-7
TGTGCCAGCTCTGGGACGAGGGTGATCTACGAGCAGTACTTC
CASSGTRVIYEQYF
>TRBD1|NA|TRBV5-1|TRBJ1-2
TGCGCCAGCAGCTTGGTGAGCCAGGGGGCGGATGGCTACACCTTC
CASSLVSQGADGYTF
>NA|few|TRBV7-9|TRBJ2-1
TGTGCCGGCAGCTTCTACAGGGAAGGCGAGCAGTTCTTC
CAGSFYREGEQFF
>NA|NA|TRBV7-2|TRBJ2-5
TGTGCCAGCAGCGTGTACCAAGAGACCCAGTACTTC
CASSVYQETQYF
>NA|many|TRBV3-1|TRBJ1-2
TGTGCCAGCAGCACGTTGAACTATGGCTACACCTTC
CASSTLNYGYTF
>NA|NA|TRBV20-1|TRBJ1-2
TGCAGTGCTAGTAGAAGGGTAAAGAGATCCCCCTACTATGGCTACACCTTC
CSASRRVKRSPYYGYTF
>NA|many|TRBV20-1|TRBJ2-4
TGCAGTGCTAGCGGTGGAGGAACTTCAGCCAAAAACATTCAGTACTTC
CSASGGGTSAKNIQYF
>TRBD2|few|TRBV20-1|TRBJ2-7
TGCAGTGCTCCCCGGACTAGCCCCAACGAGCAGTACTTC
CSAPRTSPNEQYF
>TRBD2|many|TRBV6-2/TRBV6-3|TRBJ2-7
TGTGCCAGCGAGACTAGCGGGGGGACCTACGAGCAGTACTTC
CASETSGGTYEQYF
>NA|NA|TRBV4-1|TRBJ2-3
TGCGCCAGCAGCCAAGATCCCGGGGCCACAGATACGCAGTATTTT
CASSQDPGATDTQYF
>NA|NA|TRBV20-1|TRBJ2-3
TGCAGTCCCTATTACGGGGGCAAAGATACGCAGTATTTT
CSPYYGGKDTQYF
>TRBD1|once|TRBV20-1|TRBJ2-4
TGCAGTGTTAGATCGGGACAGGGGCCCTACAATGAGCAGTACTTC
CSVRSGQGPYNEQYF
>TRBD2|NA|TRBV19|TRBJ2-1
TGTGCCAGTAGTATAGGGGGGGGCTACAATGAGCAGTTCTTC
CASSIGGGYNEQFF
>NA|NA|TRBV5-1|TRBJ2-5
TGCGCCAGCAGCTTGTATTCAGTACAAGAGACCCAGTACTTC
CASSLYSVQETQYF
>NA|NA|TRBV29-1|TRBJ1-2
TGCAGCGTTGATTGGGGGGGACGGGGCTATGGCTACACCTTC
CSVDWGGRGYGYTF
>TRBD1|few|TRBV28|TRBJ1-5
TGTGCCAGCAGGAAATATGGGACAGGGGAGAATCAGCCCCAGCATTTT
CASRKYGTGENQPQHF
>NA|many|TRBV7-2|TRBJ2-7
TGTGCCAGCAGCCTAGAACGTTACGAGCAGTACTTC
CASSLERYEQYF
>NA|many|TRBV5-5|TRBJ2-7
TGTGCCAGCAGCTTGAGGTTACCAAGTACCTACGAGCAGTACTTC
CASSLRLPSTYEQYF
>TRBD2|few|TRBV5-1|TRBJ2-7
TGCGCCAGCAGCCCGGGGGGTACAGGAATCTCCTACGAGCAGTACTTC
CASSPGGTGISYEQYF
>TRBD1|few|TRBV5-1|TRBJ2-4
TGCGCCAGCAGCTCCGGGACAGACCAACTAGCCAAAAACATTCAGTACTTC
CASSSGTDQLAKNIQYF
>NA|few|TRBV4-3|TRBJ2-5
TGCGCCAGCAGCCAAGATCTCACGGGGGCCTTACAGTACTTC
CASSQDLTGALQYF
>TRBD1|NA|TRBV24-1|TRBJ1-1
TGTGCCACCAGTGTCCTCGGGACAGGGCAAATGAACACTGAAGCTTTCTTT
CATSVLGTGQMNTEAFF
>NA|NA|TRBV20-1|TRBJ2-7
TGCAGTGGAGTAGACATGGGGACCTACGAGCAGTACTTC
CSGVDMGTYEQYF
>NA|NA|TRBV28|TRBJ2-1
TGTGCCAGCAGTTTAGGTAAAGGGCCACCCTACAATGAGCAGTTCTTC
CASSLGKGPPYNEQFF
>NA|many|TRBV5-1|TRBJ1-4
TGCGCCAGCAGCTCGGGGGGCAGTTTACAGGAAAAACTGTTTTTT
CASSSGGSLQEKLFF
>TRBD1|few|TRBV29-1|TRBJ1-4
TGCAGCGTTGGACAGGGCGGAGGTGAAAAACTGTTTTTT
CSVGQGGGEKLFF
>TRBD2|NA|TRBV27|TRBJ2-3
TGTGCCAGCAGTCGGGCGGGGGCGGGAGGAACAGATACGCAGTATTTT
CASSRAGAGGTDTQYF
>NA|many|TRBV7-6|TRBJ2-7
TGTGCCAGCAGCTCTCGGGGTGACGAGCAGTACTTC
CASSSRGDEQYF
>NA|NA|TRBV24-1|TRBJ2-2
TGTGCCACCAGTGATCTAGAGGGCTCAGACACCGGGGAGCTGTTTTTT
CATSDLEGSDTGELFF
>NA|many|TRBV12-3/TRBV12-4|TRBJ2-7
TGTGCCAGCAGAAGGGAACGGGACAATTCCTACGAGCAGTACTTC
CASRRERDNSYEQYF
>TRBD1|many|TRBV6-6|TRBJ2-5
TGTGCCAGCAGTTACGCGGGACAGGATCAAGAGACCCAGTACTTC
CASSYAGQDQETQYF
>NA|once|TRBV7-2|TRBJ2-2
TGTGCCAGCAGTTCACGGGACCAGGCGAACACCGGGGAGCTGTTTTTT
CASSSRDQANTGELFF
>NA|NA|TRBV27|TRBJ1-1
TGTGCCAGCAGTTTCGGATTGGTCACTGAAGCTTTCTTT
CASSFGLVTEAFF
>NA|NA|TRBV4-1|TRBJ1-1
TGCGCCAGCAGCCAACATAAGGGGGGGGGTCGGGTCACTGAAGCTTTCTTT
CASSQHKGGGRVTEAFF
>TRBD2|NA|TRBV2|TRBJ2-1
TGTGCCAGTCGACCGCTAGCGGGGGACTACAATGAGCAGTTCTTC
CASRPLAGDYNEQFF
>TRBD1|NA|TRBV28|TRBJ1-2
TGTGCCAGCAGTTTTCCCCGGACAGGGGACTATGGCTACACCTTC
CASSFPRTGDYGYTF